This passage covers 10 T cell receptor beta chains from one sample sequenced in a study of T cells in Graves' hyperthyroidism and ophthalmopathy. TCR beta CDR3 sequences were amplified from RNA transcripts. The HTBI set primed first-round TCR CDR3 RT-PCR. TCRdb analysed the multiplex PCR reads with MiXCR anew, one entry per CDR3 protein. The table shows over 700,000 distinct CDR3 sequences, with 30% to 40% occurring only once. The sample consisted of blood. The receptors stem from a woman aged 35 to 49 with Graves' hyperthyroidism.

The chain is built from TRBV4-1 and TRBJ2-7; D unresolved. V dropped 2 bases and J dropped 5 bases, with 22 bases sitting between them. This CDR3 is 17 amino acids long. Per germline, CDR1 MGHRA and CDR2 YSYEKL. The CDR3 DNA reads as TGCGCCAGCAGCCAATCCCCGTCCCGAGACCCATCCCACGAGCAGTACTTC. Encoded protein: CASSQSPSRDPSHEQYF.

The chain employs TRBV29-1 and TRBJ2-7; D gene ambiguous. Germline values: CDR1 SQVTM, CDR2 ANQGSEA. The CDR3 spans 12 residues. V was cut by 4 bases and J by 0 bases, with 7 bases left in between. CDR3 residues: CSVGASSYEQYF. The CDR3 DNA is TGCAGCGTTGGGGCTAGCTCCTACGAGCAGTACTTC.

This clonotype showed up many times. This rearrangement joins TRBV12-3 or TRBV12-4 to TRBJ1-5, with D tentatively TRBD1 (5 bases). V was cut by 7 bases and J by 7 bases, with 20 bases left in between. CDR3 length: 15 residues. CDR3 nucleotides: TGTGCCAGCACCCTCACGGCGGGGGGAAAGCAGCCCCAGCATTTT. It encodes CASTLTAGGKQPQHF.

About this clonotype itself: A much larger clone sits a single nucleotide away, making a read error possible. The chain is built from TRBV29-1 and TRBJ1-1, with D unresolved. Trimming removed 6 bases at V and 1 base at J, with 18 bases between. The CDR3 length is 15 residues. The germline V gene encodes CDR1 SQVTM and CDR2 ANQGSEA. CDR3 nucleotides: TGCAGCGTAAAAAGGTGGTATACCAGGAACACTGAAGCTTTCTTT. This encodes CSVKRWYTRNTEAFF.

Ten or more counts support this clonotype. The chain joins TRBV4-3 to TRBJ1-5, with unresolved D. The CDR3 has 13 residues. V gave up 0 bases and J gave up 7 bases, with 7 bases separating them. Germline-derived CDR1 and CDR2 are LGHNA and YSLEER. The CDR3 bases are TGCGCCAGCAGCCAAGAGCTGCGGCAGCCCCAGCATTTT. This translates into CASSQELRQPQHF.

V and J are TRBV24-1 and TRBJ1-2, with 8 bases matching TRBD1. The CDR3 covers 13 residues. Germline loops: CDR1 KGHDR, CDR2 SFDVKD. V lost 4 bases and J lost 8; bases outside the gene matches: 5. CDR3 protein: CATSDHGQGGYTF. CDR3 coding DNA: TGTGCCACCAGTGACCATGGACAGGGCGGCTACACCTTC.

This clonotype has at least ten counts. The gene calls are TRBV25-1 and TRBJ1-1, with D possibly being TRBD1 (5 bases). This CDR3 contains 14 residues. Per the germline V gene, CDR1 is MGHDK and CDR2 is SYGVNS. The V end was cut by 5 bases, the J end by 2 bases, with 12 bases between. The DNA for the CDR3 is TGTGCCAGCAGTCAGGGAGGGTATAACACTGAAGCTTTCTTT. The encoded protein is CASSQGGYNTEAFF.

The genes are TRBV12-3 or TRBV12-4 and TRBJ2-5; TRBD2 matches at 10 bases. V lost 3 bases, J lost 1 base, and 5 bases stayed unmatched. The CDR3 sequence is 16 residues long. The CDR3 loop reads CASSFSGGGTQETQYF. CDR3 bases: TGTGCCAGCAGTTTCAGCGGGGGGGGCACCCAAGAGACCCAGTACTTC.

The rearrangement uses TRBV6-1 and TRBJ1-1; perhaps TRBD1 as D (5 bases). V was cut by 7 bases and J by 4 bases, with 13 bases left in between. From germline, CDR1 is MNHNS and CDR2 SASEGT. This CDR3 region has 13 residues. The CDR3 region is CASILSGSTEAFF. The CDR3 DNA is TGTGCCAGCATCCTTTCAGGGAGCACTGAAGCTTTCTTT.

This clonotype was counted between two and nine times. V and J are TRBV4-3 and TRBJ1-3; D call uncertain. In germline, CDR1 is LGHNA, CDR2 YSLEER. The ends were cut back, 0 bases at V and 0 bases at J, with 15 bases in the middle. This CDR3 comprises 18 residues. The CDR3 region is CASSQEVADPYSGNTIYF. CDR3 coding DNA: TGCGCCAGCAGCCAAGAAGTAGCTGATCCTTACTCTGGAAACACCATATATTTT.